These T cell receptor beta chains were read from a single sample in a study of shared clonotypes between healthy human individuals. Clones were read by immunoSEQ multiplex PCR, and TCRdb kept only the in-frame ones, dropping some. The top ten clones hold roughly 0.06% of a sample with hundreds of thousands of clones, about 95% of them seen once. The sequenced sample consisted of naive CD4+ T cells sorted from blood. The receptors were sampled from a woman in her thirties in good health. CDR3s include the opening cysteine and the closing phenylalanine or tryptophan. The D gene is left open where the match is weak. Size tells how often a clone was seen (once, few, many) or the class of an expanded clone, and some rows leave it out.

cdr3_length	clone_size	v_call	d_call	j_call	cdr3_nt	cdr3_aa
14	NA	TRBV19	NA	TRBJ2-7	TGTGCCAGTAGTCAGACGGGAGTTAGGAACGAGCAGTACTTC	CASSQTGVRNEQYF
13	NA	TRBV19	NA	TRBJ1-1	TGTGCCAGCCACAGGAGGGAGGGCCTTTCGGTTTTCTTT	CASHRREGLSVFF
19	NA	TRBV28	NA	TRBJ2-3	TGTGCCAGCAGTTTAGCAGCCATAGTTGGACAAGCTAGCACAGATACGCAGTATTTT	CASSLAAIVGQASTDTQYF
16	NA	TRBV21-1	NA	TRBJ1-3	TGTGCCAGCAGCAGATTGGGACCGTCTTCGGAGAACACCATATATTTT	CASSRLGPSSENTIYF
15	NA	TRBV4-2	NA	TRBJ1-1	TGTGCCAGCAGCCATAACCCACAGGGATTCACTGAAGCTTTCTTT	CASSHNPQGFTEAFF
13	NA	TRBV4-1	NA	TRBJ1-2	TGCGCCAGCAGTCAAGATGGGGTACGCGGCTACACCTTC	CASSQDGVRGYTF
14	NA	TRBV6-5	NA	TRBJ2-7	TGTGCCAGCAGTTTGGCAGGGAAAGGCTACGAGCAGTACTTC	CASSLAGKGYEQYF
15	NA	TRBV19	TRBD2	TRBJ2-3	TGTGCCAGTAGTGTGACTAGCGGTTACACAGATACGCAGTATTTT	CASSVTSGYTDTQYF
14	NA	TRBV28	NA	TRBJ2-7	TGTGCCAGCAGTTTACTAGGCGTTAGATACGAGCAGTACTTC	CASSLLGVRYEQYF
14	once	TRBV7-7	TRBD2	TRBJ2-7	TGTGCCAGCAGCCACGGGACTAGCTCCTACGAGCAGTACTTC	CASSHGTSSYEQYF
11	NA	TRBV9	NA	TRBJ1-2	TGTGCCAGCAGCAAAAACTATGGCTACACCTTC	CASSKNYGYTF